The 26 T cell receptor beta chains given below trace back to one sample, sequenced in a study of chemoradiotherapy in HPV16-positive cancers. Method: immunoSEQ multiplex PCR; TCRdb's copy keeps in-frame clones and lacks some. The sample shows roughly 20,000 clones, 84% of them seen only once. The sequencing used blood, collected from a patient who underwent chemoradiotherapy. These TCRs come from a human donor with HPV-associated anogenital cancer.

The chain is built from TRBV29-1 and TRBJ2-3; 10 bases are a match to TRBD1. The germline V gene encodes CDR1 SQVTM and CDR2 ANQGSEA. The length of the CDR3 is 13 residues. The junction had 2 bases not matched to a gene; V was cut back by 4 bases and J by 4 bases. CDR3 DNA: TGCAGCGTTGCAGGGACAGGGGCAGATACGCAGTATTTT. This translates into CSVAGTGADTQYF.

DNA of the CDR3: TGTGCCAGCAGTTTAGGGACACAGGGAATTGGCGAGCAGTACTTC. Protein: CASSLGTQGIGEQYF. The chain links TRBV6-5 to TRBJ2-7; the D gene is possibly TRBD1 (6 bases). The CDR3 sequence is 15 residues long. CDR1 and CDR2 (germline): MNHEY, SVGAGI. Trimming removed 4 bases from V and 6 bases from J, with 19 bases in between.

This chain uses TRBV10-3 with TRBJ1-2, with 7 bases identical to TRBD1. CDR1 and CDR2 (germline): ENHRY, SYGVKD. This CDR3 has 12 residues. V shed 6 bases, J shed 3 bases, and the junction held 1 base outside the gene matches. The CDR3 DNA sequence: TGTGCCATCAGGGGACAGTACTATGGCTACACCTTC. This gives the protein CAIRGQYYGYTF.

The chain employs TRBV7-9 and TRBJ1-4; 9 positions match TRBD1. The CDR3 runs to 15 residues. CDR1 is SEHNR, CDR2 FQNEAQ, per germline (reference sequence). V shed 6 bases and J 8 bases; nucleotides not matched to a gene: 10. CDR3: CASSPPGQGREKLFF. The CDR3 DNA is TGTGCCAGCAGTCCCCCGGGACAGGGTAGGGAAAAACTGTTTTTT.

The chain uses TRBV4-3 and TRBJ1-3; TRBD1 aligns across 7 bases. J was trimmed by 2 bases and V by 1 base; bases with no gene match: 8. The length of the CDR3 is 17 residues. Germline lookup yields CDR1 LGHNA and CDR2 YSLEER. For the CDR3, the DNA is TGCGCCAGCAGCCAAGCTCTAGGGGGCGCGGCTGGAAACACCATATATTTT. Protein sequence: CASSQALGGAAGNTIYF.

CDR3 sequence (DNA): TGTGCCAGCAGCTTACGGGGGGTCAGGGGAAATGAGCAGTTCTTC. Its translation: CASSLRGVRGNEQFF. V usage is TRBV11-2 and J usage is TRBJ2-1, with D maybe TRBD2 (7 bases). With 2 bases removed from V and 7 bases from J, the gap between germline ends came to 15 bases. Germline V gives CDR1 SGHAT, CDR2 FQNNGV. The CDR3 contains 15 residues.

CDR3 region: CASSHSGRGGRETQYF. In DNA, the CDR3 is TGTGCCAGCAGCCACTCTGGGCGGGGGGGCAGGGAGACCCAGTACTTC. The chain employs TRBV6-6 and TRBJ2-5, with 9 bases matching TRBD2. The germline gives CDR1 MNHNY, CDR2 SVGAGI (reference sequence). J was trimmed by 5 bases and V by 6 bases; bases with no gene match: 13. The CDR3 spans 16 residues.

The chain has TRBV7-2 and TRBJ2-7; D is unclear. Germline lookup yields CDR1 SGHTA and CDR2 FQGNSA. The V end was cut by 3 bases, the J end by 2 bases, with 8 bases between. This CDR3 contains 13 residues. The CDR3 protein is CASSFPGTYEQYF. In DNA, the CDR3 is TGTGCCAGCAGCTTTCCGGGCACCTACGAGCAGTACTTC.

This clone was counted between two and nine times. The chain employs TRBV2 and TRBJ1-2; no reliable D call. Per the germline V gene, CDR1 is SNHLY and CDR2 is FYNNEI. V lost 4 bases and J lost 8, with 14 bases in between. The CDR3 runs to 13 residues. For the CDR3, the DNA is TGTGCCAGCAGTGTGAGTGGGCACGAAGGCTACACCTTC. Translation gives CASSVSGHEGYTF.

This chain links TRBV7-8 with TRBJ2-5, with 7 positions matching TRBD2. With the DNA end fitting TRBJ2-7 better, the J assignment may be wrong. The CDR3 is 15 amino acids. Per germline, CDR1 SGHVS and CDR2 FQNEAQ. This CDR3 reads CASSRLLAVSNEQYF. For the CDR3, the DNA is TGTGCCAGCAGCCGCTTGCTAGCGGTCTCTAACGAGCAGTACTTC.

This rearrangement joins TRBV6-5 to TRBJ1-2; 9 bases are a match to TRBD1. CDR1 is MNHEY, CDR2 SVGAGI, per germline. V shed 0 bases and J 4 bases; nucleotides not matched to a gene: 3. This CDR3 has 15 residues. As DNA, the CDR3 is TGTGCCAGCAGTTACTCGGGGACAGGGATCTATGGCTACACCTTC. It yields the protein CASSYSGTGIYGYTF.

This clone was recorded once. The genes are TRBV14 and TRBJ2-1; D call uncertain. Germline V gene data show CDR1 as SGHDN and CDR2 as FVKESK. Trimming cost V 1 base and J 5 bases, with 9 bases left between them. The CDR3 totals 14 residues. CDR3 region: CASSQVGANNEQFF. The CDR3 nucleotides read TGTGCCAGCAGCCAAGTAGGCGCGAACAATGAGCAGTTCTTC. The variable domain in full, with the rest retrieved from reference TRBV14 and TRBJ2-1, is EAGVTQFPSHSVIEKGQTVTLRCDPISGHDNLYWYRRVMGKEIKFLLHFVKESKQDESGMPNNRFLAERTGGTYSTLKVQPAELEDSGVYFCASSQVGANNEQFFGPGTRLTVL.

The rearrangement uses TRBV15 and TRBJ2-3; TRBD2 matches 11 bases. CDR3 length equals 18 residues. The J segment lost 2 bases and the V segment lost 1 base, leaving 8 bases of the junction unmatched. CDR1 and CDR2 from the germline V gene are LNHNV and YYDKDF (reference sequence). The CDR3 loop is CATSRVRGLADPTDTQYF. For the CDR3, the DNA is TGTGCCACCAGCAGAGTAAGGGGACTAGCGGACCCCACAGATACGCAGTATTTT.

This chain joins TRBV6-1 and TRBJ1-2; no reliable D call. CDR1 is MNHNS, CDR2 SASEGT, per germline. This CDR3 is built from 17 residues. V was pared by 3 bases and J by 2 bases, with 19 bases between. CDR3 nucleotide sequence: TGTGCCAGCAGTGACCCGGGCCAGATCCGAACAAACTATGGCTACACCTTC. Amino acids: CASSDPGQIRTNYGYTF.

The chain is built from TRBV28 and TRBJ2-3, with D possibly being TRBD1 (5 bases). There are 15 residues in the CDR3. Germline CDR1 and CDR2: MDHEN and SYDVKM. The V gene lost 7 bases and the J gene lost 5 bases, with 19 bases spanning the gap. The CDR3 here is CASKLSVRVGDTQYF. In DNA, the CDR3 is TGTGCCAGCAAGTTGTCGGTCAGGGTGGGAGATACGCAGTATTTT.

This rearrangement joins TRBV5-8 to TRBJ1-1; D remains unclear. CDR1 is SGHTS and CDR2 is YDEGEE in the germline V gene. Trimming left V 4 bases short and J 6 bases short, with 13 bases between. The CDR3 extends over 13 amino acids. CDR3 residues: CASSRFWSPEAFF. As DNA, the CDR3 is TGTGCCAGCAGCCGATTTTGGTCGCCTGAAGCTTTCTTT.

The CDR3 DNA reads TGTGCCAGCTCAGGGGGGGCGGATCAGCCCCAGCATTTT. It is translated as CASSGGADQPQHF. The chain combines TRBV18 with TRBJ1-5, with D possibly matching TRBD1 (6 bases). Trimming removed 5 bases from V and 5 bases from J, with 10 bases in between. The germline V gene encodes CDR1 KGHSH and CDR2 LQKENI. The CDR3 is made up of 13 amino acids.

The chain couples TRBV19 to TRBJ1-1; 7 nucleotides line up with TRBD1. CDR1 is LNHDA and CDR2 is SQIVND in the germline V gene (reference sequence). The CDR3 runs to 14 residues. V lost 4 bases, J lost 4 bases, and 6 bases stayed unmatched. CDR3 sequence (DNA): TGTGCCAGTAGTACGAGACAGGGTGGCACTGAAGCTTTCTTT. Residues: CASSTRQGGTEAFF.

This clone was observed a single time. The genes are TRBV2 and TRBJ1-1, with D possibly matching TRBD1 (6 bases). Germline V gene sequence: CDR1 SNHLY, CDR2 FYNNEI. The CDR3 has 18 amino acids. Trimming took 6 bases from V and 0 from J, leaving 23 bases between them. The CDR3 here is CASSPEGGHRFMNTEAFF. The CDR3 DNA is TGTGCCAGCAGCCCAGAGGGGGGCCACCGATTCATGAACACTGAAGCTTTCTTT. Based on the CDR3 plus reference TRBV2 and TRBJ1-1, the full variable domain is EPEVTQTPSHQVTQMGQEVILRCVPISNHLYFYWYRQILGQKVEFLVSFYNNEISEKSEIFDDQFSVERPDGSNFTLKIRSTKLEDSAMYFCASSPEGGHRFMNTEAFFGQGTRLTVV.

This chain links TRBV27 with TRBJ2-1; D unclear. Germline assignment: CDR1 MNHEY and CDR2 SMNVEV (reference sequence). V was clipped by 1 base and J by 5 bases, with 9 bases between them. The CDR3 spans 14 residues. The CDR3 protein is CASSLYLLNNEQFF. The CDR3 nucleotides read TGTGCCAGCAGTTTATACCTGCTAAACAATGAGCAGTTCTTC.

This clone was recorded once. The CDR3 DNA reads TGTGCCAGCGAGCCCCAGGGAGAGACCCAGTACTTC. Protein sequence: CASEPQGETQYF. The chain uses TRBV7-8 and TRBJ2-5; D perhaps matches TRBD1 (5 bases). V gave up 8 bases and J gave up 4 bases, with 11 bases separating them. This CDR3 has 12 amino acids. The V gene's germline CDR1 is SGHVS and CDR2 FQNEAQ.

J is TRBJ1-6 and V is TRBV4-3; tentative D call: TRBD1 (5 bases). Trimming pared 0 bases from V and 5 bases from J, leaving 11 bases between. Germline V CDR1 and CDR2: LGHNA, YSLEER. This CDR3 region has 16 residues. The CDR3 here is CASSQEVGGDNSPLHF. CDR3 DNA: TGCGCCAGCAGCCAAGAGGTTGGGGGGGATAATTCACCCCTCCACTTT.

The chain is built from TRBV9 and TRBJ2-1, with a weak D call TRBD2 (6 bases). V gave up 4 bases and J gave up 1 base, with 9 bases separating them. CDR1 and CDR2 (germline): SGDLS, YYNGEE. The CDR3 covers 14 residues. DNA for the CDR3: TGTGCCAGCAGCCCTGGGGGGTCCTACAATGAGCAGTTCTTC. As protein: CASSPGGSYNEQFF.

The chain uses TRBV6-6 and TRBJ2-7; 9 bases match TRBD1. This CDR3 comprises 13 residues. Per germline, CDR1 MNHNY and CDR2 SVGAGI (reference sequence). J lost 2 bases, V lost 6 bases, and 2 bases had no gene match. CDR3 sequence reads: CASSRDRAYEQYF. The CDR3 bases are TGTGCCAGCAGCAGGGACAGGGCCTACGAGCAGTACTTC.

The V and J genes are TRBV21-1 and TRBJ1-1; the D call TRBD1 from the table was never checked on the DNA. TRBV21-1 is a pseudogene segment. The CDR3 consists of 14 residues. The chain's CDR3 is CASSKVADYTEAFF. The CDR3 nucleotides read TGTGCCAGCAGCAAAGTGGCAGATTACACTGAAGCTTTCTTT.

The chain links TRBV21-1 to TRBJ1-6. TRBV21-1 is an annotated pseudogene. The CDR3 extends over 15 amino acids. The CDR3 sequence is CASSKSPYANSPLHF. DNA for the CDR3: TGTGCCAGCAGCAAATCCCCCTACGCCAATTCACCCCTCCACTTT.